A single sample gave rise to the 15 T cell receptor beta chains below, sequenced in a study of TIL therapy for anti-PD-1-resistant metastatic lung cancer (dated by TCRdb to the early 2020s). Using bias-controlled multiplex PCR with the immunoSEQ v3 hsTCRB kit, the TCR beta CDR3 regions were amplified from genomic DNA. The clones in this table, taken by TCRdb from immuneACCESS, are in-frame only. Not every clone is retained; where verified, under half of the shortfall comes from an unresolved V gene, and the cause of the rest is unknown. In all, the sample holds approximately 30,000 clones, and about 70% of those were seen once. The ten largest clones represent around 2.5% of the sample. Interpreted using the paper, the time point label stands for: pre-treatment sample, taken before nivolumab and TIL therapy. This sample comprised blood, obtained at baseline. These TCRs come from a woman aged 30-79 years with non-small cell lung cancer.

The CDR3 loop is CAIKAGGYEQYF. In DNA, the CDR3 is TGTGCCATCAAAGCGGGAGGCTACGAGCAGTACTTC. This chain links TRBV10-3 with TRBJ2-5; 9 nucleotides align to TRBD2. The assigned J gene may be wrong: the sequence end matches TRBJ2-7 better. The CDR3 totals 12 residues. Looked up from germline, CDR1 is ENHRY and CDR2 is SYGVKD.

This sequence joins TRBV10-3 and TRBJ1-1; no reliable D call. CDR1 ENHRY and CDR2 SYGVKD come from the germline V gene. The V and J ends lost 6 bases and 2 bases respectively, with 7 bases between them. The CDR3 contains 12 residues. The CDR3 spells CAISQLNTEAFF. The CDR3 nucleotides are TGTGCCATCAGCCAGCTTAACACTGAAGCTTTCTTT.

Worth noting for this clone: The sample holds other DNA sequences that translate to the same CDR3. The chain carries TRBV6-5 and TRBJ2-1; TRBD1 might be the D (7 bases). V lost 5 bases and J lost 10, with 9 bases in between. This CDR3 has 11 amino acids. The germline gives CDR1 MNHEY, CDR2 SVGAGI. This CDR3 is CASSQGGEQFF. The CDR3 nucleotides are TGTGCCAGCAGTCAGGGGGGCGAGCAGTTCTTC.

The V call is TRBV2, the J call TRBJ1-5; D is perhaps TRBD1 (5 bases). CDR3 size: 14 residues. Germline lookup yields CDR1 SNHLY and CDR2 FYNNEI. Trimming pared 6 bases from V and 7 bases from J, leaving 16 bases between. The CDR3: CASRGGESAQPQHF. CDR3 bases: TGTGCCAGCAGGGGGGGTGAATCAGCCCAGCCCCAGCATTTT.

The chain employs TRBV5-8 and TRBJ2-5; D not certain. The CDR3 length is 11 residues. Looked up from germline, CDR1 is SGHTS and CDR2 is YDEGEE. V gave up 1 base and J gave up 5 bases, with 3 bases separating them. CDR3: CASSLTETQYF. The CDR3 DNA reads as TGTGCCAGCAGCTTGACCGAGACCCAGTACTTC.

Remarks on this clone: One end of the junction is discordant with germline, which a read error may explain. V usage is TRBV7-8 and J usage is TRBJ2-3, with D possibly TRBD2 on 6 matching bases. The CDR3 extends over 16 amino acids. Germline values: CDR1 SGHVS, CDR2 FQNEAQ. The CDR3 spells CASNLARGLGYDTQYF. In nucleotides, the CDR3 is TGTGCCAGCAACTTAGCGAGGGGACTGGGGTACGATACGCAGTATTTT. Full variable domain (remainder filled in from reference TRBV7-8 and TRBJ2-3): GAGVSQSPRYKVAKRGQDVALRCDPISGHVSLFWYQQALGQGPEFLTYFQNEAQLDKSGLPSDRFFAERPEGSVSTLKIQRTQQEDSAVYLCASNLARGLGYDTQYFGPGTRLTVL.

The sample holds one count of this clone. The CDR3 DNA follows: TGTGCCTGGAGTGTGGCTTCAGGGCTCTATGGCTACACCTTC. Protein sequence: CAWSVASGLYGYTF. The chain uses TRBV30 and TRBJ1-2; D perhaps matches TRBD1 (5 bases). The germline CDR1 and CDR2 sequences are GTSNPN and SVGIG (reference sequence). Trimming stripped 0 bases from V and 4 bases from J, with 12 bases between. The CDR3 totals 14 residues.

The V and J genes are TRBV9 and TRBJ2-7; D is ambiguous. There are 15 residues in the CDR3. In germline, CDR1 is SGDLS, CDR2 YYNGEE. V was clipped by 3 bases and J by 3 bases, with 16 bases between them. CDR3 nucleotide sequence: TGTGCCAGCAGCGGCGGACCCCTGGGGTTCTACGAGCAGTACTTC. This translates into CASSGGPLGFYEQYF.

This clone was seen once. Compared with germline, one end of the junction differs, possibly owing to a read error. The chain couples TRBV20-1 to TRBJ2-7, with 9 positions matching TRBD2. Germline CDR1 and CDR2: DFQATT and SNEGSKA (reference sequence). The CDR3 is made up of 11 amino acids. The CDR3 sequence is CSVQGAGGRVF. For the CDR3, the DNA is TGCAGTGTCCAAGGGGCTGGCGGGAGGGTTTTC.

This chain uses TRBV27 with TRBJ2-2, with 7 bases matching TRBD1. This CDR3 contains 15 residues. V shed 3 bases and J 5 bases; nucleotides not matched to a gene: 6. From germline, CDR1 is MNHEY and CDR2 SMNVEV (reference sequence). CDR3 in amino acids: CASSFYRGGTGELFF. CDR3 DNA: TGTGCCAGCAGTTTCTACAGGGGTGGGACCGGGGAGCTGTTTTTT.

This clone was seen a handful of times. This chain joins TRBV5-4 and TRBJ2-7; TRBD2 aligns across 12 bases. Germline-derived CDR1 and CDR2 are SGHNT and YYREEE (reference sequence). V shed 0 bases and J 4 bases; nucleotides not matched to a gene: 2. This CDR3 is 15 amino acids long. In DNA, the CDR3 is TGTGCCAGCAGCTTGGCCGGGACTAGCGGGTACGAGCAGTACTTC. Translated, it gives CASSLAGTSGYEQYF.

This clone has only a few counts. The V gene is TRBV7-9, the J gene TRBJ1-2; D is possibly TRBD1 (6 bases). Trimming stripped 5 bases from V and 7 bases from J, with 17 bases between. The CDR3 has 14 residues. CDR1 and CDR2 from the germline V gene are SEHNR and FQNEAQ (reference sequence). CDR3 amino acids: CASSRLGGAGGYTF. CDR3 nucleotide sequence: TGTGCCAGCAGCCGATTAGGGGGAGCCGGTGGCTACACCTTC. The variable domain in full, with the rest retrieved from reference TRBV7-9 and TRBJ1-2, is DTGVSQNPRHKITKRGQNVTFRCDPISEHNRLYWYRQTLGQGPEFLTYFQNEAQLEKSRLLSDRFSAERPKGSFSTLEIQRTEQGDSAMYLCASSRLGGAGGYTFGSGTRLTVV.

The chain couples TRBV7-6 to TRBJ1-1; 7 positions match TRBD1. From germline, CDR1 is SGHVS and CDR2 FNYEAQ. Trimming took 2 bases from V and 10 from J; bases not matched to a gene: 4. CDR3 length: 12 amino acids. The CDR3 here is CASSLQTGRAFF. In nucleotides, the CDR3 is TGTGCCAGCAGCTTACAGACAGGGAGAGCTTTCTTT.

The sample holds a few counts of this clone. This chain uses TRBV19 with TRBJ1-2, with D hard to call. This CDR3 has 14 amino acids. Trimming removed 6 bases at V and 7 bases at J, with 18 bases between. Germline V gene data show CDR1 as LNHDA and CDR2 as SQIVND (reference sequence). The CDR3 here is CASSVITPNRGYTF. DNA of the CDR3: TGTGCCAGTAGCGTTATCACACCCAACCGTGGCTACACCTTC. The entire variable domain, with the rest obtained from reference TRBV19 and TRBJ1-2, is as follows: DGGITQSPKYLFRKEGQNVTLSCEQNLNHDAMYWYRQDPGQGLRLIYYSQIVNDFQKGDIAEGYSVSREKKESFPLTVTSAQKNPTAFYLCASSVITPNRGYTFGSGTRLTVV.

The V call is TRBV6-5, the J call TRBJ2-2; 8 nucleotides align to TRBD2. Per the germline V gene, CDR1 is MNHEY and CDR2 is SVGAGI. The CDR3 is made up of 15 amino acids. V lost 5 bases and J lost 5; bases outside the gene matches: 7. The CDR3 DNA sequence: TGTGCCAGCAGTAGCCAGCGGGAGAGGACCGGGGAGCTGTTTTTT. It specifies CASSSQRERTGELFF.